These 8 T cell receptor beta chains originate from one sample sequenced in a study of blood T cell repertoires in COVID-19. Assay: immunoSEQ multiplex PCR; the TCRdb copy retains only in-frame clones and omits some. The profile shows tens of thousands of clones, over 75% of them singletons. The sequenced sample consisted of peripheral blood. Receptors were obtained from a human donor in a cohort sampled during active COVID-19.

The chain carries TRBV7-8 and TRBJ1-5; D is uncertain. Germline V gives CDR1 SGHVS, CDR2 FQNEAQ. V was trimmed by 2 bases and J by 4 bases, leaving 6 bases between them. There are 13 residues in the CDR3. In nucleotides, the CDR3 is TGTGCCAGCAGCTTACGAGGGAATCAGCCCCAGCATTTT. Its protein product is CASSLRGNQPQHF.

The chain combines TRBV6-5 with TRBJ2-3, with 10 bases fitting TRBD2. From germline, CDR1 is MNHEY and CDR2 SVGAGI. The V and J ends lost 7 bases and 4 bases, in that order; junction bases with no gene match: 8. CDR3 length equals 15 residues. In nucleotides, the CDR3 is TGTGCCAGCAACAGCGGGAGGGCTCCAGCAGATACGCAGTATTTT. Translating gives CASNSGRAPADTQYF.

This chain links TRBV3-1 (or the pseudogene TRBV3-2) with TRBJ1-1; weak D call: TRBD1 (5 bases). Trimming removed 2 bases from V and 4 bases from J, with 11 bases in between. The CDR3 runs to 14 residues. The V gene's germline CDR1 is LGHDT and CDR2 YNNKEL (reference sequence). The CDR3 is CASSQRGVITEAFF. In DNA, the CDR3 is TGTGCCAGCAGCCAACGGGGGGTCATCACTGAAGCTTTCTTT.

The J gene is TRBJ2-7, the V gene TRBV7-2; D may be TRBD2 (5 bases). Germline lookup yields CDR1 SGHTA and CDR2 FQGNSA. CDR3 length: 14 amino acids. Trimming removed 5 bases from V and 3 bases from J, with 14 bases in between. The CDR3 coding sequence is TGTGCCAGCAGCCTTAGCGAGGGCGGCTACGAGCAGTACTTC. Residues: CASSLSEGGYEQYF.

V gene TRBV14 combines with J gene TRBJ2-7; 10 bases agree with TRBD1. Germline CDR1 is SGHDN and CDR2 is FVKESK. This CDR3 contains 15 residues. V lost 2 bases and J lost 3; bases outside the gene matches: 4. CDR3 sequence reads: CASSQLGTGVYEQYF. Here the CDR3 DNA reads TGTGCCAGCAGCCAACTCGGGACAGGGGTCTACGAGCAGTACTTC.

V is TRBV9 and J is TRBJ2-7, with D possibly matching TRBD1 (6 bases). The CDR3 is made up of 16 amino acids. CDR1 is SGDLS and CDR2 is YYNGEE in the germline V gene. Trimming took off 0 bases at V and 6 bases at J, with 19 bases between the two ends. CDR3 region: CASSVASSTGSGEQYF. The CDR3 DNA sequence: TGTGCCAGCAGCGTAGCGTCCTCCACAGGGTCGGGCGAGCAGTACTTC.

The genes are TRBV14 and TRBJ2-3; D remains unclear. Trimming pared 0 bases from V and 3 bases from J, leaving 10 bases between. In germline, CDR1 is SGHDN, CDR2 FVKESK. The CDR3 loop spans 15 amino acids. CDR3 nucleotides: TGTGCCAGCAGCCAAGATCTAAGGAGTACAGATACGCAGTATTTT. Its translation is CASSQDLRSTDTQYF. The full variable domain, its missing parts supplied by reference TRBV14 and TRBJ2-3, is EAGVTQFPSHSVIEKGQTVTLRCDPISGHDNLYWYRRVMGKEIKFLLHFVKESKQDESGMPNNRFLAERTGGTYSTLKVQPAELEDSGVYFCASSQDLRSTDTQYFGPGTRLTVL.

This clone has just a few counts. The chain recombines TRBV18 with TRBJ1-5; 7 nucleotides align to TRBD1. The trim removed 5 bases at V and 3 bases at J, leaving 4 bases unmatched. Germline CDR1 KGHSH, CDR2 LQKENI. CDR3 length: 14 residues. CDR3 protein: CASSGDSANQPQHF. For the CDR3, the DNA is TGTGCCAGCTCAGGGGACAGTGCCAATCAGCCCCAGCATTTT.